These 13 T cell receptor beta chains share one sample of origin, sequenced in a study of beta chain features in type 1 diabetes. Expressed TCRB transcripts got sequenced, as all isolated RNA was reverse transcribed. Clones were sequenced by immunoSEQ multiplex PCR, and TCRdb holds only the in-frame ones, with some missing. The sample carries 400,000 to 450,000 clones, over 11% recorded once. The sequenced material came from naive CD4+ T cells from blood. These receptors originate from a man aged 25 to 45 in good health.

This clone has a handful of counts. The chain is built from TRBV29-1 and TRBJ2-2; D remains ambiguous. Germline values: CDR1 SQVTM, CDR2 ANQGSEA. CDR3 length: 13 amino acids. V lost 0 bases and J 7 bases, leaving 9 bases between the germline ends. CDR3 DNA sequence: TGCAGCGTTGAAGACAGCGCTTTCGGGGAGCTGTTTTTT. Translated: CSVEDSAFGELFF.

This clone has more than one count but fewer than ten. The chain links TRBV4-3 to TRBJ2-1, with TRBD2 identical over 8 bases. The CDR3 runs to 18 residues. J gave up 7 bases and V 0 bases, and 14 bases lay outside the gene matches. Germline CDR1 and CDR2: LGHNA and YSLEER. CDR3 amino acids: CASSQDFRGGLARNEQFF. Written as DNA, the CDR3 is TGCGCCAGCAGCCAAGATTTTCGGGGCGGACTAGCTCGGAATGAGCAGTTCTTC.

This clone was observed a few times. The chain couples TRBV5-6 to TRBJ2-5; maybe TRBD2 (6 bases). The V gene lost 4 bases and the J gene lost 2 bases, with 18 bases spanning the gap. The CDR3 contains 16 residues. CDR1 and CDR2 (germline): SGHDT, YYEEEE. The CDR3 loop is CASSQKGAGSQETQYF. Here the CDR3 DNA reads TGTGCCAGCAGCCAGAAGGGAGCGGGCTCTCAAGAGACCCAGTACTTC.

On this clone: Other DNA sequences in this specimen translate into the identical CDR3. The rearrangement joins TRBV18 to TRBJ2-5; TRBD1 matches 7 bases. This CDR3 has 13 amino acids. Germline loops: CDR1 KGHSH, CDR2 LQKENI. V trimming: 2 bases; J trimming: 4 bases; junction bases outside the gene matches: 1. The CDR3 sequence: CASSPAGGETQYF. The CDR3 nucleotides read TGTGCCAGCTCACCAGCAGGGGGAGAGACCCAGTACTTC.

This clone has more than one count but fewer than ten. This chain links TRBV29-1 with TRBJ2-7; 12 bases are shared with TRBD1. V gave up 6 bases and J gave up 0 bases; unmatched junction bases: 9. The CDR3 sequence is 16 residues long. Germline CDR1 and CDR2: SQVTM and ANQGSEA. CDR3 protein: CSVARGQGANSYEQYF. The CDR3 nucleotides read TGCAGCGTGGCACGGGGACAGGGGGCTAACTCCTACGAGCAGTACTTC.

CDR3 DNA: TGTGCCAGCAGTGTAGACAGGGGGTGGGGTGAGCAGTTCTTC. It translates to CASSVDRGWGEQFF. The gene calls are TRBV6-1 and TRBJ2-1, with 9 bases lining up with TRBD1. The CDR3 is 14 amino acids. V lost 4 bases and J lost 9; bases outside the gene matches: 7. The germline CDR1 and CDR2 sequences are MNHNS and SASEGT.

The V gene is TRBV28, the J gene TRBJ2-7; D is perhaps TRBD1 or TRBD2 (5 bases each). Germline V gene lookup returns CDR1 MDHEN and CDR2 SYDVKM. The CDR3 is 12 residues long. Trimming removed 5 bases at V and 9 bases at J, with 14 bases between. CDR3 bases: TGTGCCAGCAGTACCGGGACCTCGGGGCAGTACTTC. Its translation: CASSTGTSGQYF.

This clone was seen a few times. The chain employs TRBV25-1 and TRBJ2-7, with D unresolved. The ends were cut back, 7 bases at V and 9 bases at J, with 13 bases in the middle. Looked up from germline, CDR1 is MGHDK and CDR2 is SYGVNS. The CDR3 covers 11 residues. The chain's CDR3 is CASTWKDGQYF. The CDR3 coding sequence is TGTGCCAGCACTTGGAAGGACGGGCAGTACTTC.

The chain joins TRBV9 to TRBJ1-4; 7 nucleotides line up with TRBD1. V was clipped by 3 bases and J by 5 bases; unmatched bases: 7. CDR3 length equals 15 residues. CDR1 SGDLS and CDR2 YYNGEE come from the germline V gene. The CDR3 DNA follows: TGTGCCAGCAGCGCACAGGGGACGGGGAATGAAAAACTGTTTTTT. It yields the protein CASSAQGTGNEKLFF.

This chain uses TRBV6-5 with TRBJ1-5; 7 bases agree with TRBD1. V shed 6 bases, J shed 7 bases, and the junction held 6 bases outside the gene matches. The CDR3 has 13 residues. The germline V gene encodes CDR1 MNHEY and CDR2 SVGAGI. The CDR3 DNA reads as TGTGCCAGCAGACGACAGGGCGGCCAGCCCCAGCATTTT. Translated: CASRRQGGQPQHF.

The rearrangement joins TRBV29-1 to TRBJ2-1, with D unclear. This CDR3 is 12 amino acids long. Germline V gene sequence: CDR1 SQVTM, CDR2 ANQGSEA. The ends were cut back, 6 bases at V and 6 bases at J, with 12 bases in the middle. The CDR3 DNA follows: TGCAGCGTCCAGGAAAACTCCAATGAGCAGTTCTTC. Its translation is CSVQENSNEQFF.

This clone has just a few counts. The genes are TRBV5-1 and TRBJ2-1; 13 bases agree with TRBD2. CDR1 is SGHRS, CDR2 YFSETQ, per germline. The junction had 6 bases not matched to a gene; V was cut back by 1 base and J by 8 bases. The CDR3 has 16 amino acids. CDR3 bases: TGCGCCAGCAGCTTGCCCGGGACTAGCGGGATGGATGAGCAGTTCTTC. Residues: CASSLPGTSGMDEQFF.

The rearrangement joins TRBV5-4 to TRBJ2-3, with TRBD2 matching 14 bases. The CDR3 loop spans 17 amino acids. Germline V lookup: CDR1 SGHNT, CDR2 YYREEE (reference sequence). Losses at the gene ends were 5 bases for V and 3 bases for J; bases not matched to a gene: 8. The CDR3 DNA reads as TGTGCCAGCAGTGGGACTAGCGGGAGCCAAACAACAGATACGCAGTATTTT. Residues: CASSGTSGSQTTDTQYF. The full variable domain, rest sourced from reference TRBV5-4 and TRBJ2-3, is ETGVTQSPTHLIKTRGQQVTLRCSSQSGHNTVSWYQQALGQGPQFIFQYYREEENGRGNFPPRFSGLQFPNYSSELNVNALELDDSALYLCASSGTSGSQTTDTQYFGPGTRLTVL.